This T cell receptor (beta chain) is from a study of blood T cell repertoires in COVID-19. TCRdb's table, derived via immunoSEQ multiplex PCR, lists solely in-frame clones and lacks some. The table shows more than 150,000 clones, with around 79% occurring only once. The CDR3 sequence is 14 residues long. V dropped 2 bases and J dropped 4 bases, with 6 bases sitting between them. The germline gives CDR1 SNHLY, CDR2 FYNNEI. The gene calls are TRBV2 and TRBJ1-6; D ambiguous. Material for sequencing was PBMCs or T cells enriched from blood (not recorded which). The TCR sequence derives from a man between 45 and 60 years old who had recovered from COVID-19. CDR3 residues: CASSELRYNSPLHF. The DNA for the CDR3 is TGTGCCAGCAGTGAATTACGGTATAATTCACCCCTCCACTTT.